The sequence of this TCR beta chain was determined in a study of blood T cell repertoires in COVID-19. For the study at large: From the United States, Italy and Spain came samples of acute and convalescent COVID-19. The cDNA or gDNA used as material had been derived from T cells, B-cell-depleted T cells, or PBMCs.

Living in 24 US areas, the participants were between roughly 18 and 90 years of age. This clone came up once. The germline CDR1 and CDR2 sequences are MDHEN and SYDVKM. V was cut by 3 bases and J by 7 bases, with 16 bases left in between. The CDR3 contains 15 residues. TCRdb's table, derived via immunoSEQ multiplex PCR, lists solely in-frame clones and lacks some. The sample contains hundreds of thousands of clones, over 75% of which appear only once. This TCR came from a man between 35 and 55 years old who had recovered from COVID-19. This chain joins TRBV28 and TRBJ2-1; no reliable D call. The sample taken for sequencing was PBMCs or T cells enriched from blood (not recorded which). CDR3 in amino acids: CASSLPGTPQNEQFF. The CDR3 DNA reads TGTGCCAGCAGTTTGCCGGGTACCCCTCAAAATGAGCAGTTCTTC.